This T cell receptor (beta chain) was profiled in a study of blood T cell repertoires in COVID-19 (dated by TCRdb to the early 2020s). General notes on the study: Samples from collaborators originated in the United States, Italy and Spain and spanned both the acute and convalescent phases of COVID-19. Samples were obtained from the ongoing ImmuneRACE study (first 160 participants) and from over a thousand subjects provided by 6 global collaborators. The material from the prospective study consisted of cDNA or gDNA derived from T cells, B-cell-depleted T cells, or PBMCs. Nearly every sample came with metadata listing a de-identified subject ID, COVID-19 status, age in years and sex. Deeply sampled blood TCRbeta repertoires from subjects exposed to, actively infected with, or recovered from COVID-19 were included in the dataset. Where available, HLA class I and class II types were obtained from metadata supplied by the sample provider rather than from assay-based typing. The repertoires were made available in a free public database intended to serve as a resource for research on the immune response to SARS-CoV-2.

With regard to this clone: Its recognized antigen is unknown. One base away there is no much larger clone; base qualities are not given.

Participants in the prospective study were aged roughly 18 to 89 years, lived in 24 United States geographic areas, and enrolled through a virtual design. In the prospective study, participants were assigned to cohorts based on the clinical history participants reported in a screening survey and a study questionnaire. Recovered participants in ImmuneRACE Cohort 3 were defined by two consecutive negative NP/OP PCR tests, clearance by a healthcare professional, or resolution of symptoms. In the prospective study, mobile phlebotomists collected whole blood, serum and a nasopharyngeal or oropharyngeal swab from each participant. Additional blood draws and questionnaires over an approximately two-month period could optionally be provided by prospective study participants. Before DNA extraction, blood samples from the prospective study were shipped at room temperature or frozen. The V end loses 6 bases and the J end loses 2 bases, and a stretch of 14 bases separates them. The CDR3 contains 14 residues, cysteine and phenylalanine counted. Only the CDR3 DNA is retained, 42 bases long and in frame from the first base. The germline V gene sets CDR1 to MDHEN and CDR2 to SYDVKM.

TCRbeta CDR3 regions were amplified from genomic DNA by means of the immunoSEQ Assay, a bias-controlled multiplex PCR. On the study's bioinformatics: The number of nucleated cells in each sample was estimated from the amplification of reference gene primers within the assay. To quantify the absolute abundance of each unique TCRbeta CDR3 rearrangement, sequence reads were collapsed and filtered. For each sample, productive Simpson clonality was calculated by taking the square root of Simpson's diversity index across productive rearrangements. TCRdb's version of the immuneACCESS table is confined to in-frame rearrangements and falls short of the full clone set. An unresolved V gene accounts for under half of the shortfall where checked; the remainder is of unknown origin. V, J and clone size were drawn from that table, and D and trimming were deduced from the DNA. The sample table records some 420,000 clones; 75% to 90% of these occur just once. Jointly, the top ten make up 1.1% of the sample.

What the authors observed across the whole study: The amount of clinical and demographic metadata varied by source and participant and was provided uncurated.

The V and J segments used are TRBV28 and TRBJ2-7; TRBD1 could be the D gene, as 6 bases match. The source material was PBMCs or T cells enriched from blood (not recorded which). The sequence came from a man aged 30-40 years who had recovered from COVID-19. The CDR3 has the sequence CASSTTGYTYEQYF. The sequenced DNA: TGTGCCAGCAGCACGACAGGTTACACCTACGAGCAGTACTTC.